This T cell receptor (beta chain) came from a study of T cell repertoires and leukemia-associated antigens (dated by TCRdb to about 2019). In terms of the full investigation: Each sample yielded about 5.1 to 7 million read pairs and about 3.3 to 5.0 million effective reads, some 16 million effective reads overall. Using in vitro peptide stimulation of healthy T cells, the study set out to figure out what antigen is recognized by a TCR Vbeta21 clone that had previously been found in CML patients. What the work shows at the level of the full study, not this receptor alone: Across the four groups, there were no significant differences in the numbers of Vbeta genes (about 60), Jbeta genes (over 12), VDJ rearrangements, or unique CDR3s. Antigen specificity and function of the expanded clones were not tested directly and required further investigation.

Trimming takes 4 bases from V and 3 bases from J, and the germline ends sit 15 bases apart. The CDR3 measures 15 amino acids from cysteine to phenylalanine. Kept here is only the CDR3 DNA, which spans 45 bases and is read in frame from base 1. The germline V gene yields SGHRS for CDR1 and YFSETQ for CDR2. Total RNA was extracted from the cultured T cells using TRIzol reagent. TCRbeta libraries were amplified from RNA using 5' rapid amplification of cDNA ends (5'RACE). Before sequencing, library concentration and integrity were assessed using Qubit, an Agilent instrument, and quantitative PCR. A commercial service provider sequenced the qualified libraries on Illumina HiSeq or MiSeq. For the original study's pipeline: MiXCR version 1.8.2 was used to identify TCR sequences in each sample. For a clone to count as qualified, its CDR3 had to be longer than four amino acids, its nucleotide length had to be in-frame, and the clone could not contain a stop codon. A read containing the complete CDR3 structure was counted as an effective read. RT-PCR with 24 Vbeta primers, GeneScan spectratyping, and Sanger sequencing were used to validate expanded clones. Using fastp at Q25 and MiXCR, TCRdb reprocessed the public reads and kept productive beta chains. Rows are combined by CDR3 protein, so each entry shows the most common genes and DNA. These V and J calls originate from TCRdb's pipeline instead of the authors' own analysis. This sample holds 10,000 to 15,000 distinct CDR3 sequences; roughly 41% were observed only once. Of the sample, about a third falls within the top ten clones.

As a first step, the CD3+ T cells were left to rest overnight in RPMI 1640 lacking fetal bovine serum, at 2 million to 3 million cells/mL. MACS immunomagnetic beads were used according to the manufacturer's instructions to isolate CD3+ T cells from PBMCs. Turning to this clonotype: No cognate antigen has been identified for it. Base qualities are missing; no much larger clone stands one base away.

The rearrangement combines TRBV5-1 with TRBJ2-3; TRBD2 is a possible D gene, resting on 6 matching bases. The TCR was taken from a female donor in good health. The sequenced sample consisted of CD3+ T cells sorted from blood and cultured. The DNA sequence is as follows: TGCGCCAGCAGCCCCCGCTGGGGGGAAACAGATACGCAGTATTTT. Its protein reads: CASSPRWGETDTQYF.